Listed below are T cell receptor beta chains from one sample, sequenced in a study of a mutant IDH1 vaccine in newly diagnosed glioma. The data were produced by immunoSEQ multiplex PCR, yet TCRdb's version contains in-frame clones alone and is incomplete. Of around 100,000 clones listed, about 80% are singletons. The sample was PBMCs, taken from a glioma patient treated with radiotherapy, temozolomide or both. These receptors were collected from a man in his forties with glioma. Some clones in this sample may be carry-over from other donors' samples. The CDR3 runs from the conserved cysteine through the conserved F or W. Each record gives: V gene, CDR3 length, D gene, J gene, clone size, CDR3 DNA, CDR3 protein. The D gene is left open where the match is weak. Not every row has a clone size; where given, it reads once, few, many or a size class.

>TRBV29-1|12|TRBD2|TRBJ2-2|.
TGCAGCCTCACGGGGGGTGGCGGGGAGCTGTTTTTT
CSLTGGGGELFF
>TRBV6-1|14|.|TRBJ1-1|.
TGTGCCAGCAGTAAAGGCCTCGGGGACACTGAAGCTTTCTTT
CASSKGLGDTEAFF
>TRBV6-5|16|.|TRBJ1-3|.
TGTGCCAGCAGTTACGGCGTCCGGACACCTGGAAACACCATATATTTT
CASSYGVRTPGNTIYF
>TRBV6-5|14|.|TRBJ1-6|.
TGTGCCAGCTCAGACAGGTGGACATCCTCACCCCTCCACTTT
CASSDRWTSSPLHF
>TRBV5-6|15|.|TRBJ1-2|.
TGTGCCAGCAGCTTGGGACAGGCCCACAACTATGGCTACACCTTC
CASSLGQAHNYGYTF
>TRBV5-1|16|TRBD2|TRBJ2-2|.
TGCGCCAGCAGCTTCGGGGGGGATCTTGGGACCGGGGAGCTGTTTTTT
CASSFGGDLGTGELFF
>TRBV5-6|14|TRBD1|TRBJ1-6|.
TGTGCCAGCCGAATCCGGGACAGGAATTCACCCCTCCACTTT
CASRIRDRNSPLHF
>TRBV14|12|.|TRBJ1-4|.
TGTGCCAGCAGCCAAGCGGGGAGAAAACTGTTTTTT
CASSQAGRKLFF
>TRBV11-2|14|TRBD1|TRBJ2-7|.
TGTGCCAGCAGCCTTCGACAGGGAGCCTACGAGCAGTACTTC
CASSLRQGAYEQYF
>TRBV6-5|13|.|TRBJ1-3|.
TGTGCCAGCAGTCAGGGCTCTGGAAACACCATATATTTT
CASSQGSGNTIYF
>TRBV11-2|14|.|TRBJ1-1|.
TGTGCCAGCATCTTGTCGTTGGCCAACACTGAAGCTTTCTTT
CASILSLANTEAFF
>TRBV5-5|15|.|TRBJ1-3|.
TGTGCCAGCAGCTTGGGGCTGGACTTTGGAAACACCATATATTTT
CASSLGLDFGNTIYF
>TRBV20-1|11|.|TRBJ1-2|.
TGCAGTGCTACGGGGGGAAATGGCTACACCTTC
CSATGGNGYTF
>TRBV6-6|14|.|TRBJ1-2|once
TGTGCCAGCAGTTACGAGGGGACGAACTATGGCTACACCTTC
CASSYEGTNYGYTF
>TRBV5-1|14|.|TRBJ2-5|.
TGCGCCAGCAGCTTGGCCAGACAGCGGGAGACCCAGTACTTC
CASSLARQRETQYF
>TRBV6-6|14|TRBD1|TRBJ1-1|.
TGTGCCAGCAGGCTGACAGGGTTGAACACTGAAGCTTTCTTT
CASRLTGLNTEAFF
>TRBV5-4|14|TRBD2|TRBJ2-7|.
TGTGCCAGCAGCTCCCCGGGAGGGTCCTCCGAGCAGTACTTC
CASSSPGGSSEQYF
>TRBV7-9|18|.|TRBJ1-4|.
TGTGCCAGCAGCTTAAAAGGGGCAGCAGGGTATTTGGATGAAAAACTGTTTTTT
CASSLKGAAGYLDEKLFF
>TRBV5-4|13|.|TRBJ1-5|.
TGTGCCAGCAGCATGGGGGGGACTCAGCCCCAGCATTTT
CASSMGGTQPQHF
>TRBV2|13|.|TRBJ1-1|.
TGTGCCAGCAGTGGCACAGGTGGCACTGAAGCTTTCTTT
CASSGTGGTEAFF
>TRBV5-1|15|.|TRBJ1-3|.
TGCGCCAGCAGCCTTGGACACCGCGATGGAAACACCATATATTTT
CASSLGHRDGNTIYF
>TRBV11-3|15|TRBD2|TRBJ2-1|.
TGTGCCAGCAGCCTCGGGACTAGCCCAAACAATGAGCAGTTCTTC
CASSLGTSPNNEQFF
>TRBV6-5|14|.|TRBJ1-1|.
TGTGCCAGCAGTTACACGGGGGTGAACACTGAAGCTTTCTTT
CASSYTGVNTEAFF
>TRBV25-1|15|TRBD1|TRBJ1-4|.
TGTGCCAGCAGTGATACGGACAGGGTTGGTGAAAAACTGTTTTTT
CASSDTDRVGEKLFF
>TRBV10-3|16|.|TRBJ1-5|.
TGTGCCATCAGTGAGGGGAGGACGCAAGGGAATCAGCCCCAGCATTTT
CAISEGRTQGNQPQHF
>TRBV7-9|12|.|TRBJ1-4|.
TGTGCTAGCCGGGAGGCCGAGGAAAAACTGTTTTTT
CASREAEEKLFF
>TRBV18|15|TRBD1|TRBJ1-6|.
TGTGCCAGCTCAATACGGACAGGGGAGAATTCACCCCTCCACTTT
CASSIRTGENSPLHF
>TRBV11-2|16|.|TRBJ2-2|.
TGTGCCAGCAGCGATCGGGGCCACGCGAACACCGGGGAGCTGTTTTTT
CASSDRGHANTGELFF
>TRBV11-2|14|.|TRBJ2-7|.
TGTGCCAGCCACATTCGGGGTATGTCCTACGAGCAGTACTTC
CASHIRGMSYEQYF
>TRBV4-1|16|.|TRBJ1-6|.
TGCGCCAGCAGCCAAGAGGCGAACTTCTATAATTCACCCCTCCACTTT
CASSQEANFYNSPLHF
>TRBV18|13|.|TRBJ1-1|.
TGTGCCAGCTCTGGGGGGATGAACACTGAAGCTTTCTTT
CASSGGMNTEAFF
>TRBV11-2|14|.|TRBJ2-5|.
TGTGCCAGCAGCTCCGGCACCGGGGGAGAGACCCAGTACTTC
CASSSGTGGETQYF
>TRBV5-4|19|TRBD1|TRBJ2-6|.
TGTGCCAGCAGCCTAGACCCCGGGACAGGGTCGACTGGGGCCAACGTCCTGACTTTC
CASSLDPGTGSTGANVLTF
>TRBV14|17|TRBD1|TRBJ2-1|.
TGTGCCAGCAGCCAAACCGAAGGGGGCCCCTCACTAGATGAGCAGTTCTTC
CASSQTEGGPSLDEQFF
>TRBV19|18|.|TRBJ2-3|.
TGTGCCAGTAGTATAGACCCACCGGCAGGGTTGGGCACAGATACGCAGTATTTT
CASSIDPPAGLGTDTQYF
>TRBV6-6|14|.|TRBJ1-2|once
TGTGCCAGCATCTACGGGCCAGGGCACAATGGCTACACCTTC
CASIYGPGHNGYTF
>TRBV6-5|15|TRBD1|TRBJ1-2|.
TGTGCCAGCAGTTACCGCACACAGGGGACCTATGGCTACACCTTC
CASSYRTQGTYGYTF
>TRBV7-2|14|.|TRBJ1-5|.
TGTGCCAGCAGCATACAGGGAGGGAACCAGCCCCAGCATTTT
CASSIQGGNQPQHF
>TRBV7-2|16|.|TRBJ1-6|.
TGTGCCAGCAGCTTATTCTACGGGGAAGGAAATTCACCCCTCCACTTT
CASSLFYGEGNSPLHF
>TRBV7-9|15|.|TRBJ1-4|.
TGTGCCAGCAGCCGGGGGGGCCCCACTAATGAAAAACTGTTTTTT
CASSRGGPTNEKLFF
>TRBV5-1|15|.|TRBJ1-6|.
TGCGCCAGCAGCCCCTACAGGGAGTATAATTCACCCCTCCACTTT
CASSPYREYNSPLHF
>TRBV5-1|13|.|TRBJ1-5|once
TGCGCCAGCAGCTTGGAGGGCGGGCAGCCCCAGCATTTT
CASSLEGGQPQHF
>TRBV5-8|15|.|TRBJ2-3|.
TGTGCCAGCAGCGCCCCCACTTCTAGCACAGATACGCAGTATTTT
CASSAPTSSTDTQYF
>TRBV7-2|16|.|TRBJ2-2|.
TGTGCCAGCAGCTTGATTGGGGGGCCGAACACCGGGGAGCTGTTTTTT
CASSLIGGPNTGELFF
>TRBV5-1|15|TRBD1|TRBJ1-6|few
TGCGCCAGCAGCTTGGGTGAGGGGGCGTTGTCACCCCTCCACTTT
CASSLGEGALSPLHF
>TRBV7-9|13|.|TRBJ1-6|.
TGTGCCAGCAGTGAGGCCGTGGGCTCACCCCTCCACTTT
CASSEAVGSPLHF
>TRBV10-3|15|TRBD1|TRBJ1-6|.
TGTGCCATCAGTGAGCTGGGACAGAGCAATTCACCCCTCCACTTT
CAISELGQSNSPLHF
>TRBV27|14|TRBD1|TRBJ2-7|.
TGTGCCAGCAGTACCAACAGGGGCTCCTACGAGCAGTACTTC
CASSTNRGSYEQYF
>TRBV7-2|14|.|TRBJ1-2|.
TGTGCCAGCAGCCAAACGGCTGGTAACTATGGCTACACCTTC
CASSQTAGNYGYTF
>TRBV7-8|14|TRBD1|TRBJ2-1|.
TGTGCCAGCAGCTCACAGGGGGCGCAGGGTGAGCAGTTCTTC
CASSSQGAQGEQFF